Listed below are T cell receptor beta chains from one sample, sequenced in a study of control samples from healthy donors and cancer patients. Data came from immunoSEQ multiplex PCR; TCRdb stores just in-frame clones and leaves some out. The data show 95,000 to 130,000 clones, with 85% to 95% seen just once and roughly 2.6% held by the top ten. The sequenced sample consisted of blood. Receptors originate from a man aged 30 to 45 in good health. Each CDR3 is given with its conserved first and last residue. The order of the fields is J gene, clone size, V gene, D gene, CDR3 DNA, CDR3 protein. A D gene is named only where the DNA matches it firmly. Clone size is not always given. Where it is, it says once, few, many or a class for expanded clones.

TRBJ1-2	.	TRBV7-2	.	TGTGCCAGCAGCTCCCGCGCAGGTGCAGGATCTAACTATGGCTACACCTTC	CASSSRAGAGSNYGYTF
TRBJ1-1	once	TRBV12-3/TRBV12-4	TRBD1	TGTGCCAGCACCAGGACAGGGAATGAAGCTTTCTTT	CASTRTGNEAFF
TRBJ2-1	.	TRBV4-2	TRBD2	TGTGCCAGCAGCCAAGTAGGGACTAGCACGGGGAATGAGCAGTTCTTC	CASSQVGTSTGNEQFF
TRBJ1-2	.	TRBV5-1	TRBD1	TGCGCCAGCAGCCCCGGGGGTTTCGGGACAGGGGCTAACTATGGCTACACCTTC	CASSPGGFGTGANYGYTF
TRBJ1-1	.	TRBV3-1/TRBV3-2	.	TGTGCCAGCAGCCACCCGGAGAACACTGAAGCTTTCTTT	CASSHPENTEAFF
TRBJ1-1	once	TRBV5-1	.	TGCGCCAGCAGCATCCAGGGGACTGAAGCTTTCTTT	CASSIQGTEAFF
TRBJ2-1	.	TRBV2	TRBD2	TGTGCCAGTTCTAGCGGGACCTACAATGAGCAGTTCTTC	CASSSGTYNEQFF
TRBJ2-3	.	TRBV9	.	TGTGCCAGCAGCGTAGGCGGAGCGACTAGCACAGATACGCAGTATTTT	CASSVGGATSTDTQYF
TRBJ2-5	.	TRBV5-1	.	TGCGCCAGCAGCTCCCAGGGTATCGAGACCCAGTACTTC	CASSSQGIETQYF
TRBJ1-2	.	TRBV7-2	.	TGTGCCAGCAGCTTAGTCCAAGGTGGCTACACCTTC	CASSLVQGGYTF
TRBJ2-6	.	TRBV21-1	.	TGTGCCAGCAGCACAAAGACAGATTCCAACTCTGGGGCCAACGTCCTGACTTTC	CASSTKTDSNSGANVLTF
TRBJ1-6	.	TRBV18	.	TGTGCCAGCTCAGGGACACCTAATTCACCCCTCCACTTT	CASSGTPNSPLHF
TRBJ2-5	.	TRBV21-1	.	TGTGCCAGCAGCAAAGCGCGCGACAGCCAAGAGACCCAGTACTTC	CASSKARDSQETQYF
TRBJ1-2	.	TRBV9	TRBD1	TGTGCCAGCAGCGTAGGAGAGCAGGGGGCTCTGGGCTACACCTTC	CASSVGEQGALGYTF
TRBJ1-2	.	TRBV28	TRBD1	TGTGCCAGCAGTTTTTACTCGACAGGGCGGCTCGGCTACACCTTC	CASSFYSTGRLGYTF
TRBJ2-5	.	TRBV10-2	TRBD2	TGCGCCAGCAGACCCACTAGCGCGAACCAAGAGACCCAGTACTTC	CASRPTSANQETQYF
TRBJ1-1	.	TRBV5-5	TRBD1	TGTGCCAGCAGTTTTACAGGGGGTACTGAAGCTTTCTTT	CASSFTGGTEAFF
TRBJ2-7	.	TRBV3-1/TRBV3-2	TRBD1	TGTGCCAGCAGCTTCGGACAGGGGCCCTACGAGCAGTACTTC	CASSFGQGPYEQYF
TRBJ1-1	.	TRBV5-1	.	TGCGCCAGCAGCTCCGGGTCCGGTTTGACTGAAGCTTTCTTT	CASSSGSGLTEAFF
TRBJ1-1	once	TRBV5-4	.	TGTGCCAGCAGCTTAGTTAAGCCCATGAACACTGAAGCTTTCTTT	CASSLVKPMNTEAFF
TRBJ1-6	.	TRBV5-1	.	TGCGCCAGCGCGGGGGTAGGGCGAAATTCACCCCTCCACTTT	CASAGVGRNSPLHF
TRBJ1-3	.	TRBV19	.	TGTGCCAGTATTCAGACCTTCTCTGGAAACACCATATATTTT	CASIQTFSGNTIYF
TRBJ1-1	.	TRBV6-4	.	TGTGCCAGCAGTGACCAGGGAGAAGGGGAAGCTTTCTTT	CASSDQGEGEAFF
TRBJ2-7	.	TRBV12-3/TRBV12-4	.	TGTGCCAGCAGTTTAGTAGGGTGGGGCGAGCAGTACTTC	CASSLVGWGEQYF
TRBJ1-1	.	TRBV29-1	.	TGCAGCGTTCGCCGATCTTCGAACACTGAAGCTTTCTTT	CSVRRSSNTEAFF
TRBJ2-7	.	TRBV7-9	.	TGTGCCAGCAGCCCGGCGGGCCCTAGCTCCTACGAGCAGTACTTC	CASSPAGPSSYEQYF
TRBJ1-1	.	TRBV11-2	.	TGTGCCAGCAGCCCTAGAGGGGAGGGGAACACTGAAGCTTTCTTT	CASSPRGEGNTEAFF
TRBJ1-2	.	TRBV2	.	TGTGCCAGCAATAGGGAGACGGTTAACTATGGCTACACCTTC	CASNRETVNYGYTF
TRBJ2-5	.	TRBV12-3/TRBV12-4	.	TGTGCCAGCAGTTTAAGGGGGGAGACCCAGTACTTC	CASSLRGETQYF
TRBJ1-1	.	TRBV5-5	.	TGTGCCAGCAGCCGTGCTCAGAACACTGAAGCTTTCTTT	CASSRAQNTEAFF
TRBJ2-7	.	TRBV16	.	TGTGCCAGCAGCCAAGGTAGGACATCCGAGCAGTACTTC	CASSQGRTSEQYF
TRBJ2-2	.	TRBV7-7	.	TGTGCCAGCAGCCCCGACAACACCGGGGAGCTGTTTTTT	CASSPDNTGELFF
TRBJ1-2	.	TRBV7-9	.	TGTGCCAGCAGCCGCTATGGCTACACCTTC	CASSRYGYTF
TRBJ1-1	.	TRBV11-2	.	TGTGCCAGCAGCTCATGGACAGTTTCAAACACTGAAGCTTTCTTT	CASSSWTVSNTEAFF
TRBJ1-5	.	TRBV14	.	TGTGCCAGCAGCCAAGACCGGGGGGCCGGGCAGCCCCAGCATTTT	CASSQDRGAGQPQHF
TRBJ1-1	.	TRBV24-1	.	TGTGCCACCAGTGAGGACGTTTATTCTGAAGCTTTCTTT	CATSEDVYSEAFF
TRBJ1-1	.	TRBV5-1	TRBD1	TGCGCCAGCACCCGAAAGACAGGGGAAGGAACTGAAGCTTTCTTT	CASTRKTGEGTEAFF
TRBJ1-2	.	TRBV6-5	.	TGTGCCAGCATTCTCCCCCGGGGGATCGGCTATGGCTACACCTTC	CASILPRGIGYGYTF
TRBJ2-7	.	TRBV5-1	TRBD1	TGCGCCAGCGGTGGGGGACAGAATATCTACGAGCAGTACTTC	CASGGGQNIYEQYF
TRBJ1-5	.	TRBV25-1	TRBD1	TGTGCCAGCAGTGATCTCCCCCGGACAGGGGATCAGCCCCAGCATTTT	CASSDLPRTGDQPQHF
TRBJ1-2	.	TRBV5-6	.	TGTGCCAGCAGCCGGGGTAGCAACTATGGCTACACCTTC	CASSRGSNYGYTF
TRBJ2-1	.	TRBV5-4	TRBD2	TGTGCCAGCGGCATAGCGGGGGTGCCCAATGAGCAGTTCTTC	CASGIAGVPNEQFF
TRBJ1-2	.	TRBV6-5	.	TGTGCCAGCAATCGTAGCCCCAACTATGGCTACACCTTC	CASNRSPNYGYTF
TRBJ2-2	few	TRBV9	.	TGTGCCAGCAGCTTGGGCCCCGGCGGGGAGCTGTTTTTT	CASSLGPGGELFF
TRBJ2-3	.	TRBV24-1	TRBD2	TGTGCCACCGGGACTAGCGGGGGTAGCACAGATACGCAGTATTTT	CATGTSGGSTDTQYF